A single sample gave rise to the 15 T cell receptor beta chains below, sequenced in a study of cytomegalovirus exposure and HLA in healthy donors. The assay was immunoSEQ multiplex PCR, and TCRdb's table has in-frame clones only and misses some. The table has 150,000 to 200,000 clones, about 84% seen once. Sequencing was carried out using PBMCs. Receptors were obtained from a woman aged 18 to 35 in good health and CMV-seronegative.

This chain connects TRBV2 to TRBJ2-5; D not certain. CDR1 SNHLY and CDR2 FYNNEI come from the germline V gene. V shed 4 bases and J shed 5 bases, with 11 bases lying between them. The CDR3 is 13 amino acids. CDR3 DNA: TGTGCCAGCAGTGCCGGGTTGGTGGAGACCCAGTACTTC. Its protein product is CASSAGLVETQYF.

CDR3 coding DNA: TGTGCCAGCAGCCGGGACAGGGGAATGCATGAGCAGTTCTTC. Amino acid sequence: CASSRDRGMHEQFF. The V and J genes are TRBV5-4 and TRBJ2-1, with TRBD1 matching 10 bases. CDR1 is SGHNT, CDR2 YYREEE, per germline (reference sequence). V lost 4 bases to trimming and J lost 8 bases; unmatched junction nucleotides: 6. This CDR3 spans 14 amino acids.

The CDR3 reads CASSGGTDSRQTQYF. As DNA, the CDR3 is TGCGCCAGCAGCGGAGGGACAGACAGCCGGCAGACCCAGTACTTC. J is TRBJ2-5 and V is TRBV5-1; possible D gene TRBD1, 7 bases. CDR1 is SGHRS, CDR2 YFSETQ, per germline. The CDR3 contains 15 residues. The germline V and J ends were trimmed by 4 bases and 6 bases, with 19 bases remaining between them.

V and J are TRBV19 and TRBJ2-5; no clear D. This CDR3 contains 13 residues. With 5 bases removed from V and 2 bases from J, the gap between germline ends came to 9 bases. CDR1 and CDR2 from the germline V gene are LNHDA and SQIVND (reference sequence). CDR3: CASSAARQETQYF. For the CDR3, the DNA is TGTGCCAGTAGTGCTGCCCGGCAAGAGACCCAGTACTTC. The whole variable domain, remainder taken from reference TRBV19 and TRBJ2-5, is DGGITQSPKYLFRKEGQNVTLSCEQNLNHDAMYWYRQDPGQGLRLIYYSQIVNDFQKGDIAEGYSVSREKKESFPLTVTSAQKNPTAFYLCASSAARQETQYFGPGTRLLVL.

The rearrangement joins TRBV25-1 to TRBJ1-1; TRBD1 might be the D (6 bases). The CDR3 consists of 14 residues. Germline assignment: CDR1 MGHDK and CDR2 SYGVNS. The V gene lost 2 bases and the J gene lost 0 bases, with 7 bases spanning the gap. The CDR3 loop is CASSETGLNTEAFF. The DNA for the CDR3 is TGTGCCAGCAGTGAAACAGGGTTGAACACTGAAGCTTTCTTT.

The chain has TRBV18 and TRBJ2-2; D is ambiguous. This CDR3 is built from 13 residues. The germline V and J ends were trimmed by 4 bases and 6 bases, with 9 bases remaining between them. From germline, CDR1 is KGHSH and CDR2 LQKENI. CDR3 residues: CASSQQFAGELFF. The CDR3 region has the DNA TGTGCCAGCTCACAACAGTTTGCCGGGGAGCTGTTTTTT.

A single count supports this clone. This chain connects TRBV7-8 to TRBJ1-1; D unclear. V lost 1 base to trimming and J lost 1 base, with 13 bases between them. The CDR3 is 16 residues long. The germline gives CDR1 SGHVS, CDR2 FQNEAQ. This CDR3 is CASSLGRGIQNTEAFF. DNA of the CDR3: TGTGCCAGCAGCTTAGGAAGAGGGATTCAGAACACTGAAGCTTTCTTT.

This chain links TRBV7-9 with TRBJ1-4; D gene unclear. This CDR3 is 14 amino acids long. Germline CDR1 is SEHNR and CDR2 is FQNEAQ (reference sequence). Trimming cost V 6 bases and J 5 bases, with 13 bases left between them. Written as DNA, the CDR3 is TGTGCCAGCAGACCGATGGGGAGAAATGAAAAACTGTTTTTT. Amino acid sequence: CASRPMGRNEKLFF.

The V call is TRBV5-5, the J call TRBJ2-7; D might be TRBD1 (5 bases). V dropped 2 bases and J dropped 1 base, with 13 bases sitting between them. Germline V lookup: CDR1 SGHKS, CDR2 YYEKEE (reference sequence). The CDR3 runs 15 residues. The CDR3 loop reads CASSFLTGRSYEQYF. In DNA form, the CDR3 reads TGTGCCAGCAGCTTTTTAACAGGCCGTTCCTACGAGCAGTACTTC.

The chain combines TRBV19 with TRBJ1-2, with 7 bases fitting TRBD1. The CDR3 has 15 residues. Germline CDR1 LNHDA, CDR2 SQIVND (reference sequence). V dropped 0 bases and J dropped 8; count of bases not matched to a gene: 9. CDR3 in DNA: TGTGCCAGTAGTATAGACCGGGACAGCCATGGCGGCTACACCTTC. It encodes CASSIDRDSHGGYTF.

The chain is built from TRBV5-1 and TRBJ2-2, with D possibly being TRBD2 (6 bases). Trimming took 0 bases from V and 4 from J, leaving 13 bases between them. CDR3 length equals 16 residues. The germline V gene has CDR1 SGHRS and CDR2 YFSETQ. The DNA of the CDR3 is TGCGCCAGCAGCTTGGATGGGCAGGGAGGCACCGGGGAGCTGTTTTTT. This gives the protein CASSLDGQGGTGELFF.

This rearrangement joins TRBV30 to TRBJ2-1, with 7 nucleotides matching TRBD1. The germline V gene encodes CDR1 GTSNPN and CDR2 SVGIG (reference sequence). This CDR3 has 17 amino acids. With 2 bases clipped from V and 0 bases from J, the junction kept 10 bases outside the gene matches. The CDR3 here is CAWSRQGSFSSYNEQFF. The CDR3 coding sequence is TGTGCCTGGAGTCGACAGGGTTCGTTTAGCTCCTACAATGAGCAGTTCTTC.

The chain has TRBV5-4 and TRBJ1-2, with 8 bases lining up with TRBD1. Trimming removed 4 bases from V and 8 bases from J; junction bases left unmatched: 10. Germline-derived CDR1 and CDR2 are SGHNT and YYREEE (reference sequence). This CDR3 has 14 residues. The CDR3 DNA reads as TGTGCCAGCAGCCCGGACAGGGTAGTGTGGGGCTACACCTTC. Translation: CASSPDRVVWGYTF.

The rearrangement links TRBV5-1 to TRBJ2-5; TRBD1 matches 7 bases. V lost 0 bases, J lost 5 bases, and 1 base stayed unmatched. The germline CDR1 and CDR2 sequences are SGHRS and YFSETQ. The CDR3 covers 13 residues. This CDR3 is CASSLADRETQYF. The CDR3 coding sequence is TGCGCCAGCAGCTTGGCGGACAGGGAGACCCAGTACTTC.

This clone was observed a handful of times. V gene TRBV6-1 combines with J gene TRBJ1-1, with a possible D match to TRBD1 (5 bases). Per the germline V gene, CDR1 is MNHNS and CDR2 is SASEGT. The CDR3 covers 13 residues. The V end was cut by 6 bases, the J end by 1 base, with 9 bases between. This CDR3 reads CASRVDTNTEAFF. CDR3 in DNA: TGTGCCAGCAGGGTGGACACGAACACTGAAGCTTTCTTT.